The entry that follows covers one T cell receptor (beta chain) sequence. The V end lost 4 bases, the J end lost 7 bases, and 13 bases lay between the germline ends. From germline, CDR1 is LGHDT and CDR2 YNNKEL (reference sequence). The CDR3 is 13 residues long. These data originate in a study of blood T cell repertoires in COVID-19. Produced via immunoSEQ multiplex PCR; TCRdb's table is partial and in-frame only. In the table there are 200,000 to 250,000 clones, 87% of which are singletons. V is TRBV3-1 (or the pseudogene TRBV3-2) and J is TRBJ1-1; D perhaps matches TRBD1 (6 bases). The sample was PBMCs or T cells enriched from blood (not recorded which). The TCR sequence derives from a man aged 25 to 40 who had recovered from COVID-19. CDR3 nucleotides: TGTGCCAGCAGCCCCTGGGACACCAATGAAGCTTTCTTT. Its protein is CASSPWDTNEAFF.